Reported below is one TCR beta chain. As yet, its antigen is unknown. This CDR3 spans 14 amino acids. Per the germline V gene, CDR1 is GTSNPN and CDR2 is SVGIG (reference sequence). Trimming removed 4 bases from V and 5 bases from J; junction bases left unmatched: 6. Reverse transcription of about 0.5 to 1 ug RNA was carried out with random hexamers. TCR beta CDR3 was amplified by immunoSEQ covering 54 Vbeta and 13 Jbeta. From the immunoSEQ multiplex PCR reads, TCRdb called clonotypes with MiXCR, one entry per CDR3 protein. Altogether about 140,000 distinct CDR3 sequences are present, nearly 95% being singletons, with the ten largest covering over 0.25%. The sample belongs to a study of CD8 T cells in Susac syndrome. Healthy donors matched for age and sex were used as controls. Negative isolation yielded the CD8+ and CD4+ T cells, while FACS enriched the TEMRA cells. Study-wide points: TCR sequencing and HLA analysis covered a relatively small number of individuals.

This chain uses TRBV30 with TRBJ2-7, with 12 bases fitting TRBD1. The TCR sequence derives from a human donor in good health. The specimen was CD8+ T cells from PBMCs. The CDR3 here is CAWNPGQGAHEQYF. CDR3 in DNA: TGTGCCTGGAACCCGGGACAGGGGGCCCACGAGCAGTACTTC.